This T cell receptor (beta chain) was documented in a study of shared clonotypes between healthy human individuals. General observations from the study: As a rule, naive subsets had a larger estimated richness than memory subsets. The expectation was that sequencing depth would affect clonotype sharing among donors.

Per the germline V gene, CDR1 is SGHVS and CDR2 is FQNEAQ. Trimming shortened V by 3 bases and J by 10 bases, and 14 bases separated the two germline ends. This CDR3 comprises 13 residues. As regards this clone: Its antigen is currently unknown.

Donors comprised healthy HIV-negative adults lacking recent acute infections or vaccinations. This table comes from immunoSEQ multiplex PCR, and its TCRdb copy is limited to in-frame clones, with some not included. Here the sample spans 2 million to 2.5 million clones, over 85% being singletons. The TCR comes from a man younger than 30 in good health. Some clones in this sample may be carry-over from other donors' samples. Specimen: naive CD4+ T cells from PBMCs. The subset is: CD45RA+ positively selected. The chain combines TRBV7-8 with TRBJ2-3; perhaps TRBD1 as D (6 bases). Written as DNA, the CDR3 is TGTGCCAGCAGCTTTACACAGGGATCAGCGCAGTATTTT. Translating it yields CASSFTQGSAQYF.